The entry that follows covers one T cell receptor (beta chain) sequence. Its antigen is unknown. This CDR3 has 14 amino acids. Germline CDR1 and CDR2: SEHNR and FQNEAQ (reference sequence). This record belongs to a study of T cells expressing NK-cell markers. Study as a whole: The authors sequenced eight donors, of whom seven were HCMV-seropositive and one was seronegative. Study-wide results and limits: These clonotypes additionally ranked first within the CD3+CD56-NKG2C+ fraction of several donors.

Production of TCR beta cDNA relied on 5'RACE template switching with UMIs. TCRdb reprocessed the 5' RACE reads; each CDR3 protein has one entry and no DNA is given. This table holds approximately 150,000 distinct CDR3 sequences. J is TRBJ1-2 and V is TRBV7-9. What was sequenced was blood T cells: a sorted CD56 or NKG2C T cell subset, CD4+ or CD8+ T cells, or bulk PBMC T cells (not recorded which). The receptor was isolated from a woman between 18 and 75 years old in good health. The CDR3 reads CASSSPTADYGYTF.